Below are 6 T cell receptor beta chains sequenced from a single sample in a study of blood T cell repertoires in COVID-19. The protocol was immunoSEQ multiplex PCR, while the TCRdb copy is restricted to in-frame clones and leaves out a portion. The sample records 150,000 to 200,000 clones, 70% to 90% being singletons. The sequenced sample was peripheral blood. The source is a man between 65 and 79 years old with active or convalescent COVID-19.

The rearrangement links TRBV7-9 to TRBJ1-5, with a possible D match to TRBD1 (6 bases). There are 17 residues in the CDR3. V gave up 1 base and J gave up 5 bases, with 18 bases separating them. Germline lookup yields CDR1 SEHNR and CDR2 FQNEAQ (reference sequence). The CDR3 DNA follows: TGTGCCAGCAGCTTAGGATTGGGGGCCCACGTCGATCAGCCCCAGCATTTT. Protein: CASSLGLGAHVDQPQHF.

V and J are TRBV3-1 (or the pseudogene TRBV3-2) and TRBJ2-7, with D unresolved. Germline V gives CDR1 LGHDT, CDR2 YNNKEL (reference sequence). The CDR3 contains 14 residues. With 2 bases removed from V and 4 bases from J, the gap between germline ends came to 12 bases. The CDR3 is CASSQKSGLYEQYF. The CDR3 nucleotides are TGTGCCAGCAGCCAAAAATCCGGTTTGTACGAGCAGTACTTC.

The chain couples TRBV27 to TRBJ2-7; 9 positions agree with TRBD2. With V trimmed by 5 bases and J by 4 bases, 9 bases remained unmatched. This CDR3 contains 15 residues. Germline assignment: CDR1 MNHEY and CDR2 SMNVEV (reference sequence). The CDR3 loop is CASSDKGLATYEQYF. The CDR3 nucleotides are TGTGCCAGCAGTGATAAGGGACTAGCTACGTACGAGCAGTACTTC.

The chain carries TRBV3-1 (or the pseudogene TRBV3-2) and TRBJ2-3; 13 bases align to TRBD2. V was clipped by 4 bases and J by 3 bases; unmatched bases: 19. CDR1 LGHDT and CDR2 YNNKEL come from the germline V gene (reference sequence). The CDR3 has 21 residues. The DNA of the CDR3 is TGTGCCAGCAGCCCTGGACAGAGCATACTAGCGGGAGGGTCGGGGACAGATACGCAGTATTTT. Protein product: CASSPGQSILAGGSGTDTQYF.

Only one count was recorded for this clone. The rearrangement links TRBV7-8 to TRBJ2-1; 8 bases are shared with TRBD2. CDR1 and CDR2 from the germline V gene are SGHVS and FQNEAQ. With 3 bases clipped from V and 1 base from J, the junction kept 8 bases outside the gene matches. The CDR3 has 17 amino acids. CDR3 loop: CASSFFQREKSYNEQFF. The CDR3 DNA sequence: TGTGCCAGCAGCTTCTTTCAGCGGGAGAAATCCTACAATGAGCAGTTCTTC.

This rearrangement joins TRBV7-9 to TRBJ2-7; 8 bases line up with TRBD2. This CDR3 comprises 16 residues. The trim removed 3 bases at V and 1 base at J, leaving 8 bases unmatched. The germline CDR1 and CDR2 sequences are SEHNR and FQNEAQ (reference sequence). CDR3 amino acids: CASSFSGAGGSYEQYF. In DNA, the CDR3 is TGTGCCAGCAGCTTCTCCGGGGCGGGGGGATCCTACGAGCAGTACTTC. Full variable domain (missing parts from reference TRBV7-9 and TRBJ2-7): DTGVSQNPRHKITKRGQNVTFRCDPISEHNRLYWYRQTLGQGPEFLTYFQNEAQLEKSRLLSDRFSAERPKGSFSTLEIQRTEQGDSAMYLCASSFSGAGGSYEQYFGPGTRLTVT.